Included here is one TCR beta chain sequence, with context. Arm-PCR with iRepertoire HTBI primers amplified the CDR3 regions for these TCR beta libraries. TCRdb ran MiXCR on the multiplex PCR reads and lists one entry per CDR3 protein. The sample yields under 700,000 distinct CDR3 sequences, 16% seen once. The source of the sample is a study of regulatory T cells in long-lasting Graves disease. The CDR3 is 16 amino acids. CDR1 is MGHRA, CDR2 YSYEKL, per germline. Trimming stripped 3 bases from V and 5 bases from J, with 19 bases between. Time point of the sample: newly diagnosed GD, antithyroid drugs for less than 3 months. TCR sequences were obtained from RNA taken from PBMCs. The same specimen was also included in a second study, on T cells in Graves' hyperthyroidism and ophthalmopathy. That paper notes: Most thyroid clonotypes expanded above 0.001 were also detected in blood.

The material was peripheral blood mononuclear cells (PBMCs), obtained at new diagnosis, from a patient treated with antithyroid drugs. The chain has TRBV4-1 and TRBJ1-1; perhaps TRBD1 as D (5 bases). This sequence originates from a woman aged 35-65 years with Graves disease. The CDR3 spells CASSHGKGPRGTEAFF. In DNA, the CDR3 is TGCGCCAGCAGCCACGGGAAGGGACCCCGGGGGACTGAAGCTTTCTTT.